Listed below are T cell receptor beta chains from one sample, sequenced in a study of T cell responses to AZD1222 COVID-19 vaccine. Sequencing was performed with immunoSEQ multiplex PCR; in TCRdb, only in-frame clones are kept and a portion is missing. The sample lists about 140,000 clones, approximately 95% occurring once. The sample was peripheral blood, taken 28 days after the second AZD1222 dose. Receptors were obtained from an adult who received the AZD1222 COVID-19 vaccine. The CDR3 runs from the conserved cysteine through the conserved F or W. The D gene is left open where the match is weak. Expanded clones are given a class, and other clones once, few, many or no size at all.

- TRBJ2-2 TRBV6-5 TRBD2 CASRSGVRAGELFF TGTGCCAGCAGGAGCGGGGTTCGGGCCGGGGAGCTGTTTTTT
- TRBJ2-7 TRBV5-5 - CASSPPRAFYEQYF TGTGCCAGCAGCCCTCCACGGGCCTTCTACGAGCAGTACTTC
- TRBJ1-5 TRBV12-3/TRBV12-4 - CASRASSNQPQHF TGTGCCAGCAGGGCCAGTAGCAATCAGCCCCAGCATTTT
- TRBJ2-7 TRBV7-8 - CASSRSYEQYF TGTGCCAGCAGCCGCAGTTACGAGCAGTACTTC
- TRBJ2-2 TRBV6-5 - CATLSGMETGELFF TGTGCCACCTTGTCAGGGATGGAGACCGGGGAGCTGTTTTTT
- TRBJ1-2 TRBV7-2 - CASSSKKRQTENYGYTF TGTGCCAGCAGCTCTAAAAAGAGACAGACTGAAAACTATGGCTACACCTTC
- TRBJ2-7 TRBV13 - CASSLPGVGEQYF TGTGCCAGCAGCTTACCCGGGGTGGGTGAGCAGTACTTC
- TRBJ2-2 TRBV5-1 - CASAGYGTGELFF TGCGCCAGCGCTGGGTATGGCACCGGGGAGCTGTTTTTT
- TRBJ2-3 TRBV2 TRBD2 CASSEGTGGATDTQYF TGTGCCAGCAGTGAAGGGACGGGGGGAGCCACAGATACGCAGTATTTT
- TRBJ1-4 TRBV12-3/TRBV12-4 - CASSLVREKLFF TGTGCCAGCAGTTTAGTGAGGGAAAAACTGTTTTTT
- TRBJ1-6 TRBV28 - CASSPPRTNNSPLHF TGTGCCAGCAGTCCCCCACGGACAAATAATTCACCCCTCCACTTT
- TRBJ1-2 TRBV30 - CAWSGGYGYTF TGTGCCTGGAGTGGGGGCTATGGCTACACCTTC
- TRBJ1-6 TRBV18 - CASSPFDHLSGNSPLHF TGTGCCAGCTCACCATTCGACCACCTCAGTGGTAATTCACCCCTCCACTTT
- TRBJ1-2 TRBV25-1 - CASSEYAGKGHGYTF TGTGCCAGCAGTGAATATGCAGGGAAGGGGCATGGCTACACCTTC
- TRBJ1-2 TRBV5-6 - CASDLGAGDHGYTF TGTGCCAGCGACTTGGGGGCGGGGGATCATGGCTACACCTTC
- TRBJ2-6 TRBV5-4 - CASSLGGPGANVLTF TGTGCCAGCAGCTTGGGGGGCCCTGGGGCCAACGTCCTGACTTTC
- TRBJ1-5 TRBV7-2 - CASSLVGGSNQPQHF TGTGCCAGCAGCTTAGTTGGGGGGAGCAATCAGCCCCAGCATTTT
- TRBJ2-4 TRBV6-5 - CASSYSRGAGDIQYF TGTGCCAGCAGTTACTCCCGGGGAGCCGGGGACATTCAGTACTTC
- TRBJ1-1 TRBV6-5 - CASSLYGRNTEAFF TGTGCCAGCAGTCTCTATGGGCGGAACACTGAAGCTTTCTTT
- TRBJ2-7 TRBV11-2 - CASSLGGGYYEQYF TGTGCCAGCAGCTTAGGTGGAGGATATTACGAGCAGTACTTC
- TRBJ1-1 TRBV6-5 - CASSLRPESNTEAFF TGTGCCAGCAGCCTGAGGCCGGAATCGAACACTGAAGCTTTCTTT
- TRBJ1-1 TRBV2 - CASRYEGGNTEAFF TGTGCCAGCAGGTACGAGGGGGGGAACACTGAAGCTTTCTTT
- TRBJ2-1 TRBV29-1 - CSVAHNEQFF TGCAGCGTTGCGCACAATGAGCAGTTCTTC
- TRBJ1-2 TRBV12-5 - CASGLQGSYGYTF TGTGCTAGTGGTTTGCAGGGGAGCTATGGCTACACCTTC
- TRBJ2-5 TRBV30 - CAWSVEGPETQYF TGTGCCTGGAGTGTAGAGGGGCCAGAGACCCAGTACTTC
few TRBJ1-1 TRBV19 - CASSSWTLQGEAFF TGTGCCAGTAGTTCCTGGACATTGCAGGGTGAAGCTTTCTTT
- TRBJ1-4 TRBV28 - CASSLGGANEKLFF TGTGCCAGCAGCTTAGGGGGGGCTAATGAAAAACTGTTTTTT
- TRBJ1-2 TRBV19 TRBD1 CASTETGGGLYGYTF TGTGCCAGTACCGAGACAGGGGGCGGTCTCTATGGCTACACCTTC
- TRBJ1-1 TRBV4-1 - CASSPGSMNTEAFF TGCGCCAGCAGTCCAGGATCGATGAACACTGAAGCTTTCTTT
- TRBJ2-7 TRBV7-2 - CASSFHGYEQYF TGTGCCAGCAGCTTTCACGGGTACGAGCAGTACTTC
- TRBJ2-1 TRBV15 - CATSRVKLRQGLYNEQFF TGTGCCACCAGCAGAGTAAAACTCCGGCAGGGACTTTACAATGAGCAGTTCTTC
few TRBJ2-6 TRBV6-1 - CASSEDSSGANVLTF TGTGCCAGCAGTGAGGACAGCTCTGGGGCCAACGTCCTGACTTTC
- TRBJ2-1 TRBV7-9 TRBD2 CASRDRGDPYNEQFF TGTGCCAGCAGGGACCGGGGGGACCCATACAATGAGCAGTTCTTC
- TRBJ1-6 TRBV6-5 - CASSYSISGNSPLHF TGTGCCAGCAGTTACTCGATATCTGGTAATTCACCCCTCCACTTT
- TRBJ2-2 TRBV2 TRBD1 CASSGTGGAGELFF TGTGCCAGCTCCGGGACAGGGGGAGCCGGGGAGCTGTTTTTT
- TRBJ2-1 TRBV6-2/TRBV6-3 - CASSLGRVEQFF TGTGCCAGCAGTTTAGGACGGGTTGAGCAGTTCTTC
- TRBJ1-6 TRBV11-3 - CASTQGLSSPLHF TGTGCCAGCACCCAGGGGTTAAGTTCACCCCTCCACTTT
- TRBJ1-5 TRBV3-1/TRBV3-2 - CASSRGRLGQPQHF TGTGCCAGCAGCCGAGGGCGACTGGGGCAGCCCCAGCATTTT
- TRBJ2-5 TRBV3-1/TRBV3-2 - CASSQVVGQEKLYF TGTGCCAGCAGCCAAGTAGTGGGCCAAGAGAAGTTGTACTTC
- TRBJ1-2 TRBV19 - CASKTDSHYGYTF TGTGCCAGTAAAACGGACTCGCACTATGGCTACACCTTC
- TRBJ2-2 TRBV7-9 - CASSRTVPNTGELFF TGTGCCAGCAGCCGGACAGTCCCGAACACCGGGGAGCTGTTTTTT
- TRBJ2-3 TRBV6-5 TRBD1 CAIRGQGTDTQYF TGTGCCATCCGCGGACAGGGCACAGATACGCAGTATTTT
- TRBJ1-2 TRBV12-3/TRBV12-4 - CASSSGLNYGYTF TGTGCCAGCAGTTCCGGACTTAACTATGGCTACACCTTC
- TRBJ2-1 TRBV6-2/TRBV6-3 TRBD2 CASSYSSGGDSEQFF TGTGCCAGCAGTTACTCGAGCGGGGGGGATTCTGAGCAGTTCTTC
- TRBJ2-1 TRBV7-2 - CASSPRRVGEQFF TGTGCCAGCAGCCCCCGCAGGGTCGGTGAGCAGTTCTTC
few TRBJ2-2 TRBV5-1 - CASSLGQVTGELFF TGCGCCAGCAGCTTGGGACAGGTCACCGGGGAGCTGTTTTTT
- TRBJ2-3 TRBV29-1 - CSVATTDTQYF TGCAGCGTAGCGACGACAGATACGCAGTATTTT
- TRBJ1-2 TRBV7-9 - CASSLGRLSYYGYTF TGTGCCAGCAGCTTGGGACGGCTAAGTTACTATGGCTACACCTTC
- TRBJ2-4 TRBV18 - CASSPDRSHIQYF TGTGCCAGCTCACCCGACAGGTCTCACATTCAGTACTTC
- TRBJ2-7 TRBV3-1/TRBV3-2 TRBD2 CASSQVDSGAYEQYF TGTGCCAGCAGCCAAGTCGATAGCGGGGCCTACGAGCAGTACTTC
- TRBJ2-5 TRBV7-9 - CASSLGARRKETQYF TGTGCCAGCAGCTTGGGTGCCCGCAGAAAAGAGACCCAGTACTTC
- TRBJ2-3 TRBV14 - CASSQWGLQDTQYF TGTGCCAGCAGCCAATGGGGGTTACAAGATACGCAGTATTTT
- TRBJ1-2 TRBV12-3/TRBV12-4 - CASSLDSTYGYTF TGTGCCAGCAGTTTGGACAGTACCTATGGCTACACCTTC
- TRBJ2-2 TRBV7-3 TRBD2 CASSFGGYSGELFF TGTGCCAGCAGCTTCGGGGGGTACTCCGGGGAGCTGTTTTTT
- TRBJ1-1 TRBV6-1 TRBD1 CASSPTGGTEAFF TGTGCCAGCAGTCCGACAGGGGGCACTGAAGCTTTCTTT
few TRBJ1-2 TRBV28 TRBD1 CASSFELRGRFGYTF TGTGCCAGCAGTTTTGAACTCAGGGGGCGCTTTGGCTACACCTTC